The source of this T cell receptor (beta chain) is a study of radiation and T cells in renal cell carcinoma (dated by TCRdb to 2020 to 2021). Describing the broader study: The samples were obtained from a clinical trial, where primary renal cell carcinomas were treated with 15 Gy stereotactic body radiation therapy and then removed by nephrectomy 4 weeks afterward. In total, some 52 samples underwent TCR beta sequencing: around 25 tumors plus 27 peripheral blood samples. In the approximately 53 samples combined, 4,016,671 unique CDR3 nucleotide sequences were found, encoding some 2,500,000 unique CDR3 amino acid sequences. Results the study describes overall, beyond this receptor: Because the trial had a single-armed design, the trial could not examine how radiation dose or scheduling affected the TCR repertoire. Because pretreatment tumor biopsies were not available, the study could not determine whether clonotypes were already present within the tumor at baseline. Changes in the blood repertoire were not tracked past 4 weeks after treatment. Top tumor clonotypes rose in blood from baseline to 2 weeks post-radiation, then contracted by 4 weeks, suggesting transient expansion of tumor-resident clones.

The immunoSEQ kit was used, according to the manufacturer's recommendations, to generate TCR beta libraries from genomic DNA. To prepare libraries, a first multiplex PCR with proprietary primers was run, followed by a second PCR that added unique barcodes, and a bead cleanup was done after each round. A positive control reaction and a negative control reaction, both provided in the kit, were run with every batch of samples. The final libraries were assessed on an Agilent 4200 TapeStation D1000 ScreenTape, pooled by volume, and quantified by qPCR. Sequencing was performed on an Illumina NextSeq500 using a MidOutput 150-cycle cartridge, with 156 Read1 cycles, 15 Index1 cycles, and the kit custom primers. The pooled library was loaded at around 1 pM, and around 18% PhiX control was spiked in. The published analysis was carried out like this. Vendor-processed data were analyzed in R, and a clonotype was defined as all T cells sharing the same CDR3 nucleotide sequence. For clone abundance analyses, frequencies were normalized to the 10,000 most abundant clones per sample. Public T cell clones, which averaged fewer than five per sample, were excluded before analysis. An abundance difference of at least 32-fold between compartments was the criterion for calling clonotypes tumor-enriched or baseline blood-enriched. A beta-binomial differential abundance model was used to identify clonotypes that were expanded or contracted between blood time points. Tumor-blood repertoire similarity was measured with the Baroni-Urbani and Buser coefficient, and groups were compared using two-tailed Wilcoxon tests in R. In TCRdb, the immuneACCESS table is reduced to in-frame sequences with V and J assigned. These tables do not hold every clone; where another copy was compared, an unresolved V gene accounts for under half, and the others remain unexplained. The DNA gave D and trimming, while V, J and clone size come from that table. This sample lists roughly 60,000 clones; roughly 72% were detected once. Over 6% of the sample is taken by the ten largest.

Read against the paper, the sample's time point label means: blood 2 weeks post-SBRT. The treatment or condition label for this specimen denotes: 15 Gy SBRT to primary tumor, nephrectomy 4 weeks later. Serial peripheral blood from radiation-treated patients was sampled at baseline, 2 weeks and 4 weeks after SBRT to track tumor-enriched clonotypes. Renal cell carcinoma with clear cell pathology was present in all patients. The QIAamp DNA Blood Mini Kit (Qiagen) was used to prepare genomic DNA for TCR sequencing. Samples were included in the analyses only if all quality control checks were passed. At the junction V is shortened by 5 bases and J by 0 bases, with 11 bases in between. Including cysteine and phenylalanine, the CDR3 has 15 amino acids. Only the CDR3 DNA stays, 45 bases, in frame from base 1. The germline V gene encodes CDR1 SEHNR and CDR2 FQNEAQ (reference sequence). Comment on this clone: Its antigen is unknown. The sample holds no much larger clone one base away, and base qualities are not on file.

The sequence was collected from a man in his fifties or sixties with renal cell carcinoma. Recombination linked TRBV7-9 to TRBJ2-1; the D gene may be TRBD1 or TRBD2, since each aligns over 6 bases. The sample here was blood, taken from a patient whose treatment included radiotherapy and nephrectomy. The DNA sequence follows: TGTGCCAGCAGCCCCCCGGGGGCCTCCTACAATGAGCAGTTCTTC. Its product reads: CASSPPGASYNEQFF.